This note documents a single TCR beta chain sequence. The data were taken from a study of T-cell reconstitution after alpha-beta-depleted transplantation in children. Trimming cost V 7 bases and J 1 base, with 7 bases left between them. The CDR3 contains 13 residues. Construction of the TCRbeta library involved unique molecular identifiers. MiXCR was run by TCRdb on the PCR reads, yielding one entry per CDR3 protein. Of about a million distinct CDR3 sequences listed, roughly 31% were seen once; the top ten hold about 28%. The chain employs TRBV12-3 or TRBV12-4 and TRBJ2-2; D unclear. This TCR was sampled from a boy under three years old who had a stem cell transplant for SCID, so the T cells may come from the graft donor. Sequencing was performed on PBMCs, mostly from graft donor cells, taken 360 days after TCRalphabeta/CD19-depleted stem cell transplant. The CDR3 nucleotides read TGTGCCAGCAATCAGTTGAACACCGGGGAGCTGTTTTTT. This encodes CASNQLNTGELFF.